This T cell receptor beta chain derives from a study of tissue T cells after allogeneic stem cell transplantation (dated by TCRdb to between 2021 and 2022). For the wider study: Using research autopsies of patients with and without GVHD, plus mouse models of GVHD, the study profiled TCR beta repertoires across many tissues. The human arm was a prospective observational study without blinding or randomization. Overall results and qualifications from the work: In both patients and mice, T cells from blood and spleen picked up only a limited part of the TCR repertoire that was detected in tissues. The study did not establish which tissue TCRs were alloreactive or antigen-specific, and some clones may have been host cells that persisted. Within patients, how anatomically similar the tissues were was a key factor in shaping TCR repertoire composition, regardless of disease or transplant status. A small and clinically heterogeneous patient cohort was studied, and sampling depth was acknowledged as a limitation. Only a few T cell clones appeared in more than one patient, yet motif-based clustering showed tissue-specific repertoire signatures that were shared between patients.

The sample holds a few counts of this clone. The antigen it binds to is not known. In this record, gene identifiers and germline sequences come from the mouse. The observed sequence ends 1 residue before the CDR3 terminus, with the missing tail filled in from the germline J gene. The time point label of this sample denotes: mouse harvest day 14 after allogeneic transplant. Mouse grafts consisting of 10^7 T-cell-depleted bone marrow cells combined with 10^6 splenic CD5+ T cells were administered by tail vein injection. Mouse GVHD was modeled in a major MHC-mismatch B6 (H2b) into BALB/c (H2d) model, with tissues profiled at day 7 or 14. On day 7 or 14 post-transplant, mouse tissues and retro-orbital blood were harvested with separate sterile tools for each animal, and livers were flushed beforehand. Before genomic DNA was isolated with the DNeasy Blood & Tissue Kit, mouse tissues were minced with razor blades in buffered saline.

The V and J ends are trimmed by 4 bases and 5 bases, leaving 9 bases between them. From the cysteine through the phenylalanine, the CDR3 covers 13 amino acids. Only the CDR3 bases that were read are kept: 36 of them, in frame from base 1. Based on the germline V gene (reference sequence), the CDR1 and CDR2 sequences are LGHDT and YNNKQL. To prepare the library, the immunoSEQ multiplex PCR assay was applied. TCRbeta CDR3 sequencing was performed at survey depth by Adaptive Biotechnologies, and CDR3 sequences, V/J genes, productive frequency and template counts were reported. TCR beta CDR3 regions were amplified from genomic DNA instead of RNA. Under the source paper's analysis protocol: Pairwise repertoire overlap between tissues was quantified with Jensen-Shannon divergence, where 1 means complete divergence and 0 identical. Tissues were grouped by single-linkage agglomerative hierarchical clustering of pairwise JSD values, and the clustering results were shown as dendrograms. GLIPH2 was run on all patient samples with simulation_depth 1000, kmer_min_depth 3, cdr3_length_cutoff 8, keeping groups with more than two unique CDR3s. A standardized tissue-overlap score extrapolated Jaccard GLIPH-group overlap across patients to a standard repertoire size of 1000 clones. Linear mixed-effect models, with tissue included as a fixed effect and individual included as a random effect, were used to assess associations of diversity with clinical or experimental variables. Sourced from immuneACCESS, this table was stored by TCRdb with only in-frame sequences that have V and J called. A share of the clones is absent; for the studies checked, an unresolved V gene accounts for under half, and the remainder has no known explanation. V and J calls and clone size are as listed in that table; D and trimming were resolved from the DNA. Recorded for this sample are 5,500 to 7,500 clones; over 30% of them occurred a single time. The leading ten clones occupy less than 8% of the sample.

This sequence uses TRBV4 and TRBJ1-5; possibly the D gene is TRBD1, per 6 matching bases. This clonotype was sampled from a female BALB/c mouse given C57BL/6 T cells with graft-versus-host disease after an allogeneic hematopoietic cell transplant. The sequenced material came from skin. The covered CDR3 bases are TGTGCCAGCAGCTGGGACATCTACCAGGCTCCGCTT. Its product reads: CASSWDIYQAPL. The whole CDR3 region reads CASSWDIYQAPLF.